The clone carrying this T cell receptor beta chain was counted once. What it recognizes is unknown. This entry is derived from a study of shared clonotypes between healthy human individuals. Across the whole study: The plates for each donor numbered three CD4 naive, three CD4 memory, two CD8 naive and one CD8 memory.

Trimming at V came to 6 bases and at J to 0 bases, leaving 14 bases not matched to a gene. Germline V gives CDR1 SEHNR, CDR2 FQNEAQ (reference sequence). The CDR3 loop spans 17 amino acids. General study findings and limits: When naive CD4 clonotypes were compared across a few donors, approximately 5% were shared.

A split of CD4+ cells into CD45RA+ naive and CD45RA-negative memory subsets was performed. Deep-level assay runs were performed. This table comes from immunoSEQ multiplex PCR, and its TCRdb copy is limited to in-frame clones, with some not included. Of approximately 2,300,000 clones listed, about 90% are singletons. This receptor was identified in a man aged 18 to 35 in good health. Some clones in this sample may be carry-over from other donors' samples. Material: naive CD4+ T cells from PBMCs. The subset denotes: CD45RA+ positively selected. This rearrangement joins TRBV7-9 to TRBJ2-7; 7 bases are shared with TRBD2. The DNA of the CDR3 is TGTGCCAGCAGGGCGAATAGGGAGCCGGGAGGCTCCTACGAGCAGTACTTC. Translating gives CASRANREPGGSYEQYF.